This entry lists 32 T cell receptor beta chains sequenced from one sample in a study of blood T cell repertoires in COVID-19. Libraries were prepared by immunoSEQ multiplex PCR; TCRdb keeps only in-frame clonotypes and omits some of them. Of hundreds of thousands of clones in the sample, 80% to 90% were seen once. Sequencing used PBMCs or T cells enriched from blood (not recorded which). These receptors were collected from a woman younger than 35 who had recovered from COVID-19.

The genes are TRBV3-1 (or the pseudogene TRBV3-2) and TRBJ2-3; maybe TRBD1 (5 bases). The ends were cut back, 1 base at V and 6 bases at J, with 11 bases in the middle. Germline V gene sequence: CDR1 LGHDT, CDR2 YNNKEL (reference sequence). The CDR3 length is 14 residues. The CDR3 reads CASSQGQPSDTQYF. The CDR3 nucleotides are TGTGCCAGCAGCCAAGGACAGCCTTCGGATACGCAGTATTTT.

This clone was seen only a few times. This chain joins TRBV5-4 and TRBJ2-7; D may be TRBD2 (6 bases). The germline V gene encodes CDR1 SGHNT and CDR2 YYREEE (reference sequence). V dropped 7 bases and J dropped 0 bases, with 11 bases sitting between them. CDR3 length: 13 residues. As DNA, the CDR3 is TGTGCCAGCCGCCGGGACTCCTCCTACGAGCAGTACTTC. It encodes CASRRDSSYEQYF.

Notes on this clone: The same CDR3 is also encoded by other DNA sequences in this sample. This sequence joins TRBV11-2 and TRBJ1-1, with D unresolved. Germline V gene sequence: CDR1 SGHAT, CDR2 FQNNGV. The germline V and J ends were trimmed by 0 bases and 3 bases, with 5 bases remaining between them. This CDR3 region has 13 residues. CDR3 residues: CASSLDRDTEAFF. CDR3 bases: TGTGCCAGCAGCTTAGATAGAGACACTGAAGCTTTCTTT.

CDR3 region: CASSLPPRGQPQHF. CDR3 bases: TGTGCCAGCAGTTTACCCCCACGGGGTCAGCCCCAGCATTTT. The J gene is TRBJ1-5, the V gene TRBV28, with D unclear. V was shortened by 2 bases and J by 6 bases, with 11 bases between the two germline ends. Germline V gene lookup returns CDR1 MDHEN and CDR2 SYDVKM. CDR3 length equals 14 residues.

V usage is TRBV27 and J usage is TRBJ2-1; 10 bases fit TRBD2. The CDR3 totals 14 residues. J lost 7 bases, V lost 4 bases, and 4 bases had no gene match. Germline V lookup: CDR1 MNHEY, CDR2 SMNVEV (reference sequence). The CDR3 bases are TGTGCCAGCAGTTGGTCTAGCGGGAGTAATGAGCAGTTCTTC. Protein product: CASSWSSGSNEQFF.

V and J are TRBV21-1 and TRBJ1-2; whether TRBD1, the table's D call, matches the DNA was not checked. TRBV21-1 is deemed a pseudogene. This CDR3 is built from 15 residues. The DNA of the CDR3 is TGTGCCAGCAGCCCACAGGACAGACAAGTTTATGGCTACACCTTC. Amino acid sequence: CASSPQDRQVYGYTF.

J is TRBJ1-4 and V is TRBV2, with D unresolved. V was shortened by 6 bases and J by 5 bases, with 10 bases between the two germline ends. The germline CDR1 and CDR2 sequences are SNHLY and FYNNEI. The CDR3 has 13 residues. The CDR3 reads CASSITENEKLFF. The CDR3 region has the DNA TGTGCCAGCAGCATTACAGAGAATGAAAAACTGTTTTTT.

V and J are TRBV28 and TRBJ2-1; D is possibly TRBD2 (6 bases). CDR1 is MDHEN and CDR2 is SYDVKM in the germline V gene. V shed 4 bases and J shed 11 bases, with 24 bases lying between them. The CDR3 runs to 16 residues. CDR3 sequence: CASSSYAVADFPKQFF. Written as DNA, the CDR3 is TGTGCCAGCAGTTCTTATGCGGTAGCGGATTTCCCTAAGCAGTTCTTC.

The chain joins TRBV28 to TRBJ1-5; 7 bases line up with TRBD1. Trimming at V came to 5 bases and at J to 7 bases, leaving 2 bases not matched to a gene. This CDR3 has 12 amino acids. Germline V CDR1 and CDR2: MDHEN, SYDVKM. CDR3: CASSPQGQPQHF. The DNA of the CDR3 is TGTGCCAGCAGTCCACAGGGGCAGCCCCAGCATTTT.

The V gene is TRBV19, the J gene TRBJ1-5; the D gene is possibly TRBD1 (6 bases). The length of the CDR3 is 13 residues. Trimming removed 8 bases from V and 7 bases from J, with 15 bases in between. CDR1 is LNHDA and CDR2 is SQIVND in the germline V gene (reference sequence). DNA of the CDR3: TGTGCCAGTTACGGGGGGGGCGGCCAGCCCCAGCATTTT. Protein: CASYGGGGQPQHF.

The chain recombines TRBV4-2 with TRBJ2-7; 14 nucleotides line up with TRBD2. Germline CDR1 is LGHNA and CDR2 is YNFKEQ. V shed 4 bases, J shed 2 bases, and the junction held 10 bases outside the gene matches. The CDR3 runs to 18 residues. DNA for the CDR3: TGTGCCAGCAGCCGCGGACTAGCGGGAGGACCGCTAACCTACGAGCAGTACTTC. The encoded protein is CASSRGLAGGPLTYEQYF.

The genes are TRBV5-1 and TRBJ1-2; D is possibly TRBD1 (5 bases). The CDR3 contains 16 residues. Germline CDR1 is SGHRS and CDR2 is YFSETQ. Between the trimmed V and J ends, which lost 0 bases and 4 bases, there was a span of 16 bases. The CDR3 is CASSLDSGRVVYGYTF. The CDR3 coding sequence is TGCGCCAGCAGCTTGGACTCAGGGAGGGTAGTCTATGGCTACACCTTC.

The chain has TRBV7-2 and TRBJ1-4; 8 bases are shared with TRBD1. The CDR3 contains 13 residues. Unmatched junction bases numbered 7, after V lost 8 bases and J lost 8 bases. The germline CDR1 and CDR2 sequences are SGHTA and FQGNSA. The CDR3 DNA follows: TGTGCCAGCTCTCCCGGGACAGGCGAAAAACTGTTTTTT. This translates into CASSPGTGEKLFF. The complete variable domain, with remaining parts taken from reference TRBV7-2 and TRBJ1-4, reads GAGVSQSPSNKVTEKGKDVELRCDPISGHTALYWYRQSLGQGLEFLIYFQGNSAPDKSGLPSDRFSAERTGGSVSTLTIQRTQQEDSAVYLCASSPGTGEKLFFGSGTQLSVL.

The V and J genes are TRBV7-8 and TRBJ2-5; 9 nucleotides align to TRBD2. The germline V gene encodes CDR1 SGHVS and CDR2 FQNEAQ. Trimming removed 5 bases from V and 5 bases from J; junction bases left unmatched: 18. This CDR3 region has 18 residues. The CDR3 DNA follows: TGTGCCAGCAGCCGAGCGGGGGGACCCCGAGCTCCCTACGAGACCCAGTACTTC. Amino acid sequence: CASSRAGGPRAPYETQYF.

The chain carries TRBV6-5 and TRBJ2-7, with 7 positions matching TRBD1. With V trimmed by 5 bases and J by 3 bases, 1 base remained unmatched. The CDR3 is 12 residues long. Germline V lookup: CDR1 MNHEY, CDR2 SVGAGI. In DNA form, the CDR3 reads TGTGCCAGCAGTCCAGGGGGCTACGAGCAGTACTTC. Its translation is CASSPGGYEQYF.

The chain combines TRBV2 with TRBJ1-2; weak D call: TRBD1 (6 bases). V was trimmed by 6 bases and J by 4 bases, leaving 9 bases between them. The CDR3 runs 12 residues. From germline, CDR1 is SNHLY and CDR2 FYNNEI. DNA of the CDR3: TGTGCCAGCAGAGGACAGTCCTATGGCTACACCTTC. Translated: CASRGQSYGYTF. The full variable domain, with the rest looked up from reference TRBV2 and TRBJ1-2, is EPEVTQTPSHQVTQMGQEVILRCVPISNHLYFYWYRQILGQKVEFLVSFYNNEISEKSEIFDDQFSVERPDGSNFTLKIRSTKLEDSAMYFCASRGQSYGYTFGSGTRLTVV.

A few counts support this clone. The J gene is TRBJ1-5, the V gene TRBV4-3; TRBD1 might be the D (6 bases). CDR1 and CDR2 (germline): LGHNA, YSLEER. This CDR3 is 16 amino acids long. V was cut by 4 bases and J by 6 bases, with 19 bases left in between. This CDR3 is CASSPSLGPGAQPQHF. The CDR3 nucleotides are TGCGCCAGCAGCCCCTCATTGGGGCCAGGGGCTCAGCCCCAGCATTTT.

Concerning this clone: This sample also contains other DNA sequences that code for the same CDR3. This chain connects TRBV9 to TRBJ1-1; D may be TRBD1 (5 bases). Trimming pared 5 bases from V and 2 bases from J, leaving 10 bases between. This CDR3 region has 13 residues. Germline V lookup: CDR1 SGDLS, CDR2 YYNGEE. The CDR3 DNA reads as TGTGCCAGCAGTGTTACAGGAAACACTGAAGCTTTCTTT. As protein: CASSVTGNTEAFF.

This chain connects TRBV9 to TRBJ2-7, with 10 bases lining up with TRBD2. The CDR3 is made up of 16 amino acids. Germline trimming cut 0 bases from V and 6 bases from J; bases unmatched to any gene: 9. From germline, CDR1 is SGDLS and CDR2 YYNGEE. The CDR3 sequence is CASSVDPLAGVGEQYF. In DNA, the CDR3 is TGTGCCAGCAGCGTAGACCCCCTAGCGGGAGTTGGCGAGCAGTACTTC.

V usage is TRBV6-1 and J usage is TRBJ1-2; D call uncertain. The CDR3 runs 16 residues. Germline V gene sequence: CDR1 MNHNS, CDR2 SASEGT. Between the trimmed V and J ends, which lost 0 bases and 8 bases, there was a span of 19 bases. DNA for the CDR3: TGTGCCAGCAGTGAAGCGCTTAGTGTGTTCGTTCGGGGCTACACCTTC. This sequence encodes CASSEALSVFVRGYTF.

This sequence joins TRBV5-6 and TRBJ1-4; no definite D call. Trimming took off 2 bases at V and 8 bases at J, with 13 bases between the two ends. Germline loops: CDR1 SGHDT, CDR2 YYEEEE. This CDR3 has 14 residues. Here the CDR3 DNA reads TGTGCCAGCAGCTTCCCAGAGGCGAGGGAAAAACTGTTTTTT. Translating it yields CASSFPEAREKLFF.

The chain joins TRBV12-3 or TRBV12-4 to TRBJ1-6; TRBD1 agrees at 7 bases. The CDR3 sequence is 12 residues long. With 10 bases clipped from V and 7 bases from J, the junction kept 4 bases outside the gene matches. CDR3 loop: CAIRQGNSPLHF. The CDR3 bases are TGTGCCATCCGACAGGGAAATTCACCCCTCCACTTT.

The gene calls are TRBV21-1 and TRBJ2-3; the tabulated D call, TRBD2, remains unverified against the DNA. TRBV21-1 is flagged as a pseudogene. This CDR3 region has 16 residues. CDR3 bases: TGTGCCAGCAGCAAAGGAGCGGGACTAATCACAGATACGCAGTATTTT. It translates to CASSKGAGLITDTQYF.

This clone is a singleton in its sample. This chain connects TRBV5-1 to TRBJ1-4; a possible D gene is TRBD1 (5 bases). From germline, CDR1 is SGHRS and CDR2 YFSETQ. This CDR3 contains 14 residues. The V end lost 4 bases, the J end lost 3 bases, and 10 bases lay between the germline ends. The CDR3: CASSPTESNEKLFF. CDR3 DNA: TGCGCCAGCAGCCCGACAGAGTCTAATGAAAAACTGTTTTTT.

This clone appeared once. The chain joins TRBV7-3 to TRBJ1-1; D perhaps matches TRBD1 (6 bases). Per germline, CDR1 SGHTA and CDR2 FQGTGA. CDR3 length equals 14 residues. The V end was cut by 5 bases, the J end by 8 bases, with 18 bases between. The chain's CDR3 is CASSISGTSREAFF. CDR3 nucleotides: TGTGCCAGCAGCATTTCCGGGACATCTAGGGAAGCTTTCTTT.

The chain has TRBV9 and TRBJ1-1; 7 bases align to TRBD1. The trim removed 2 bases at V and 2 bases at J, leaving 3 bases unmatched. The CDR3 is 14 amino acids. CDR1 SGDLS and CDR2 YYNGEE come from the germline V gene. CDR3 sequence reads: CASSVGDRNTEAFF. The CDR3 bases are TGTGCCAGCAGCGTGGGGGACAGAAACACTGAAGCTTTCTTT.

The CDR3 bases are TGTGCCAGCTCGCTGAACGCCGGGGGGGACACTGAAGCTTTCTTT. This sequence encodes CASSLNAGGDTEAFF. The rearrangement joins TRBV18 to TRBJ1-1; possibly TRBD1 for D (5 bases). This CDR3 is 15 amino acids long. The germline V and J ends were trimmed by 6 bases and 3 bases, with 17 bases remaining between them. Germline-derived CDR1 and CDR2 are KGHSH and LQKENI.

This CDR3 reads CASSQDTESWNSPLHF. The CDR3 nucleotides read TGTGCCAGCAGCCAAGACACAGAAAGCTGGAATTCACCCCTCCACTTT. The chain links TRBV14 to TRBJ1-6; D gene ambiguous. V gave up 0 bases and J gave up 7 bases, with 13 bases separating them. Germline loops: CDR1 SGHDN, CDR2 FVKESK. This CDR3 is built from 16 residues.

V gene TRBV18 combines with J gene TRBJ1-2; 7 bases map to TRBD1. Per the germline V gene, CDR1 is KGHSH and CDR2 is LQKENI. With 4 bases clipped from V and 4 bases from J, the junction kept 9 bases outside the gene matches. The CDR3 covers 15 residues. CDR3 nucleotide sequence: TGTGCCAGCTCACTGAGGAGACAGGGAGTCTATGGCTACACCTTC. Residues: CASSLRRQGVYGYTF. The full variable domain, rest sourced from reference TRBV18 and TRBJ1-2, is NAGVMQNPRHLVRRRGQEARLRCSPMKGHSHVYWYRQLPEEGLKFMVYLQKENIIDESGMPKERFSAEFPKEGPSILRIQQVVRGDSAAYFCASSLRRQGVYGYTFGSGTRLTVV.

This chain joins TRBV28 and TRBJ1-1, with a weak D call TRBD1 (5 bases). Germline V gene lookup returns CDR1 MDHEN and CDR2 SYDVKM. The CDR3 has 14 amino acids. V lost 3 bases, J lost 0 bases, and 8 bases lay in between. CDR3 nucleotide sequence: TGTGCCAGCAGTTTGGGGGGAATGAACACTGAAGCTTTCTTT. This sequence encodes CASSLGGMNTEAFF. Drawing the rest from reference TRBV28 and TRBJ1-1, the complete variable domain is DVKVTQSSRYLVKRTGEKVFLECVQDMDHENMFWYRQDPGLGLRLIYFSYDVKMKEKGDIPEGYSVSREKKERFSLILESASTNQTSMYLCASSLGGMNTEAFFGQGTRLTVV.

The sample holds a few counts of this clone. This chain connects TRBV5-1 to TRBJ1-6; tentative D call: TRBD1 (5 bases). This CDR3 comprises 17 residues. V lost 4 bases to trimming and J lost 0 bases, with 14 bases between them. Germline assignment: CDR1 SGHRS and CDR2 YFSETQ. The CDR3 coding sequence is TGCGCCAGCAGCGGGGGTCAGGGAGGCTCCTATAATTCACCCCTCCACTTT. This gives the protein CASSGGQGGSYNSPLHF.

J is TRBJ1-6 and V is TRBV28, with D possibly being TRBD1 (5 bases). Germline V gene data show CDR1 as MDHEN and CDR2 as SYDVKM. This CDR3 contains 15 residues. V gave up 3 bases and J gave up 10 bases, with 16 bases separating them. Written as DNA, the CDR3 is TGTGCCAGCAGTTTCCCCCCGGGGGTTGGGTCACCCCTCCACTTT. This encodes CASSFPPGVGSPLHF.